The 23 T cell receptor beta chains in this list originate from one sample, sequenced in a study of shared clonotypes between healthy human individuals. Generated by immunoSEQ multiplex PCR, the TCRdb table keeps only in-frame clones and is missing some. The data contain about 2.3 million clones, around 92% of them singletons. Material for sequencing was naive CD4+ T cells from PBMCs. The sample's subset: CD45RA+ positively selected. The receptors derive from a man aged 18 to 35 in good health. Some clones in this sample may be carry-over from other donors' samples.

This clone was found a few times. The chain is built from TRBV27 and TRBJ1-3; D not resolved. In germline, CDR1 is MNHEY, CDR2 SMNVEV (reference sequence). This CDR3 has 15 residues. V was cut by 6 bases and J by 0 bases, with 12 bases left in between. CDR3 amino acids: CASSSLGISGNTIYF. The CDR3, as DNA: TGTGCCAGCAGCTCCCTGGGGATCTCTGGAAACACCATATATTTT.

This chain uses TRBV7-3 with TRBJ2-7; D is uncertain. Between the trimmed V and J ends, which lost 2 bases and 9 bases, there was a span of 5 bases. CDR3 length equals 10 residues. Germline values: CDR1 SGHTA, CDR2 FQGTGA. CDR3 bases: TGTGCCAGCAGCTTATATGGGCAGTACTTC. This translates into CASSLYGQYF.

The genes are TRBV30 and TRBJ2-7, with 9 bases matching TRBD1. The J segment lost 2 bases and the V segment lost 5 bases, leaving 7 bases of the junction unmatched. From germline, CDR1 is GTSNPN and CDR2 SVGIG (reference sequence). CDR3 length equals 14 residues. In DNA, the CDR3 is TGTGCCTGGGCCGGGACAGGGTTTGCCTACGAGCAGTACTTC. This gives the protein CAWAGTGFAYEQYF. Based on the CDR3 plus reference TRBV30 and TRBJ2-7, the full variable domain is SQTIHQWPATLVQPVGSPLSLECTVEGTSNPNLYWYRQAAGRGLQLLFYSVGIGQISSEVPQNLSASRPQDRQFILSSKKLLLSDSGFYLCAWAGTGFAYEQYFGPGTRLTVT.

The J gene is TRBJ2-3, the V gene TRBV4-1, with a weak D call TRBD2 (6 bases). The V end was cut by 1 base, the J end by 5 bases, with 13 bases between. This CDR3 has 15 residues. Germline loops: CDR1 MGHRA, CDR2 YSYEKL. The CDR3 sequence is CASSQVGGAVDTQYF. CDR3 coding DNA: TGCGCCAGCAGCCAAGTGGGGGGTGCAGTAGATACGCAGTATTTT.

This rearrangement joins TRBV5-4 to TRBJ2-5; D call uncertain. The V gene's germline CDR1 is SGHNT and CDR2 YYREEE (reference sequence). Between the trimmed V and J ends, which lost 5 bases and 7 bases, there was a span of 15 bases. The CDR3 runs 13 residues. As DNA, the CDR3 is TGTGCCAGCAGGTCTGACTTTCCGGGGACCCAGTACTTC. Amino acid sequence: CASRSDFPGTQYF.

The gene calls are TRBV28 and TRBJ2-5; 11 nucleotides agree with TRBD2. Germline CDR1 reads MDHEN; CDR2 reads SYDVKM. The CDR3 has 15 amino acids. The junction had 5 bases not matched to a gene; V was cut back by 3 bases and J by 5 bases. CDR3: CASSLTSGARETQYF. The CDR3 DNA sequence: TGTGCCAGCAGTTTGACTAGCGGGGCTCGGGAGACCCAGTACTTC.

This chain joins TRBV11-2 and TRBJ2-3; 8 bases are shared with TRBD2. The CDR3 consists of 14 residues. V was clipped by 4 bases and J by 3 bases; unmatched bases: 3. Per germline, CDR1 SGHAT and CDR2 FQNNGV. Here the CDR3 DNA reads TGTGCCAGCAGCTGGACTAGCTGGACAGATACGCAGTATTTT. This codes for CASSWTSWTDTQYF.

The chain couples TRBV4-1 to TRBJ2-5; D might be TRBD1 or TRBD2, each matching 5 bases. Between the trimmed V and J ends, which lost 2 bases and 1 base, there was a span of 11 bases. Germline V gene sequence: CDR1 MGHRA, CDR2 YSYEKL. This CDR3 region has 15 residues. DNA for the CDR3: TGCGCCAGCAGCCAACAAACGAGGGGCCAAGAGACCCAGTACTTC. Protein sequence: CASSQQTRGQETQYF.

The chain is built from TRBV27 and TRBJ2-5; D is perhaps TRBD1 or TRBD2 (5 bases each). Germline values: CDR1 MNHEY, CDR2 SMNVEV (reference sequence). V was trimmed by 5 bases and J by 3 bases, leaving 16 bases between them. The CDR3 covers 15 residues. The CDR3 region is CASSAMGVGEETQYF. The DNA of the CDR3 is TGTGCCAGCAGTGCCATGGGGGTCGGGGAAGAGACCCAGTACTTC.

The chain links TRBV5-1 to TRBJ2-2; no reliable D call. Germline V gene data show CDR1 as SGHRS and CDR2 as YFSETQ. The V and J ends lost 0 bases and 7 bases respectively, with 4 bases between them. This CDR3 spans 12 amino acids. In DNA, the CDR3 is TGCGCCAGCAGCTTGGCCGACGGGGAGCTGTTTTTT. Translating gives CASSLADGELFF. The whole variable domain, remainder taken from reference TRBV5-1 and TRBJ2-2, is KAGVTQTPRYLIKTRGQQVTLSCSPISGHRSVSWYQQTPGQGLQFLFEYFSETQRNKGNFPGRFSGRQFSNSRSEMNVSTLELGDSALYLCASSLADGELFFGEGSRLTVL.

The CDR3 sequence: CASSTRGGLWNIQYF. CDR3 nucleotides: TGTGCCAGCAGCACGAGGGGGGGCCTATGGAACATTCAGTACTTC. V usage is TRBV27 and J usage is TRBJ2-4, with D possibly being TRBD2 (7 bases). The V and J ends lost 6 bases and 7 bases respectively, with 19 bases between them. CDR3 length: 15 amino acids. Germline loops: CDR1 MNHEY, CDR2 SMNVEV (reference sequence).

The genes are TRBV28 and TRBJ2-4, with 14 bases matching TRBD2. The V and J ends lost 6 bases and 0 bases, in that order; junction bases with no gene match: 4. Germline values: CDR1 MDHEN, CDR2 SYDVKM. This CDR3 has 17 residues. The CDR3 DNA reads as TGTGCCAGCAGGGGGACTAGCGGGAGCGTAGCCAAAAACATTCAGTACTTC. It codes for CASRGTSGSVAKNIQYF.

The chain recombines TRBV29-1 with TRBJ2-7, with D perhaps given as TRBD1 or TRBD2 (6 bases each). Trimming took 2 bases from V and 6 from J, leaving 17 bases between them. Germline V gene data show CDR1 as SQVTM and CDR2 as ANQGSEA. The CDR3 is 14 residues long. CDR3 sequence: CSVERSRGASEQYF. In DNA form, the CDR3 reads TGCAGCGTTGAACGGTCTAGGGGGGCCAGCGAGCAGTACTTC.

CDR3 in amino acids: CASTVQRTGNEQFF. CDR3 bases: TGTGCCAGCACCGTACAGCGGACCGGCAATGAGCAGTTCTTC. The chain combines TRBV6-1 with TRBJ2-1; tentative D call: TRBD2 (5 bases). The CDR3 has 14 residues. CDR1 and CDR2 from the germline V gene are MNHNS and SASEGT. V was shortened by 7 bases and J by 6 bases, with 16 bases between the two germline ends.

The chain employs TRBV5-8 and TRBJ1-2; weak D call: TRBD1 (6 bases). Germline loops: CDR1 SGHTS, CDR2 YDEGEE. The germline V and J ends were trimmed by 8 bases and 2 bases, with 10 bases remaining between them. This CDR3 has 12 amino acids. CDR3 sequence reads: CASKGGNYGYTF. CDR3 DNA sequence: TGTGCCAGTAAGGGGGGCAACTATGGCTACACCTTC.

The V and J genes are TRBV2 and TRBJ2-7; maybe TRBD1 (5 bases). Germline values: CDR1 SNHLY, CDR2 FYNNEI. This CDR3 comprises 15 residues. The ends were cut back, 1 base at V and 2 bases at J, with 12 bases in the middle. The CDR3 here is CASSEEAGSPYEQYF. CDR3 bases: TGTGCCAGCAGTGAAGAGGCAGGGTCACCCTACGAGCAGTACTTC.

The chain combines TRBV28 with TRBJ1-1; possible D gene TRBD1, 5 bases. V lost 10 bases, J lost 0 bases, and 12 bases lay in between. CDR1 is MDHEN, CDR2 SYDVKM, per germline. This CDR3 comprises 13 residues. The CDR3 DNA reads TGTGCCACCAAGGGACGGGTGAACACTGAAGCTTTCTTT. Translation gives CATKGRVNTEAFF.

The J gene is TRBJ2-1, the V gene TRBV11-3; 7 bases are a match to TRBD2. V dropped 1 base and J dropped 6; count of bases not matched to a gene: 6. This CDR3 contains 15 residues. Germline-derived CDR1 and CDR2 are SGHNT and YENEEA. CDR3 nucleotides: TGTGCCAGCAGCTTAGCCCTAGCGGCTACCAATGAGCAGTTCTTC. Its translation is CASSLALAATNEQFF.

The J gene is TRBJ2-7, the V gene TRBV7-3; 8 bases agree with TRBD2. The CDR3 loop spans 14 amino acids. J lost 6 bases, V lost 3 bases, and 7 bases had no gene match. Looked up from germline, CDR1 is SGHTA and CDR2 is FQGTGA. DNA for the CDR3: TGTGCCAGCAGCTTTTTAGCGGGACGGGGCGAGCAGTACTTC. Translating gives CASSFLAGRGEQYF.

As concerns this clone: The same CDR3 can be traced to other DNA sequences in this sample. The chain carries TRBV10-3 and TRBJ1-5; D is unclear. This CDR3 has 14 amino acids. The germline V and J ends were trimmed by 0 bases and 4 bases, with 7 bases remaining between them. CDR1 and CDR2 (germline): ENHRY, SYGVKD. CDR3 sequence reads: CAISESGGNQPQHF. In DNA form, the CDR3 reads TGTGCCATCAGTGAGTCGGGAGGAAATCAGCCCCAGCATTTT.

This chain links TRBV7-3 with TRBJ2-1, with 10 bases matching TRBD1. CDR3 length: 15 amino acids. Germline assignment: CDR1 SGHTA and CDR2 FQGTGA. The V and J ends lost 4 bases and 2 bases, in that order; junction bases with no gene match: 2. The chain's CDR3 is CASSSGQGTYNEQFF. CDR3 DNA: TGTGCCAGCAGCTCGGGACAGGGGACCTACAATGAGCAGTTCTTC.

The chain has TRBV27 and TRBJ1-3; D unresolved. Trimming cost V 10 bases and J 4 bases, with 11 bases left between them. Germline CDR1 is MNHEY and CDR2 is SMNVEV (reference sequence). This CDR3 comprises 12 residues. In DNA, the CDR3 is TGTGCCACGCAAAGTCCGGGAAACACCATATATTTT. Protein sequence: CATQSPGNTIYF.

The chain joins TRBV7-9 to TRBJ2-3; 9 positions match TRBD1. V dropped 5 bases and J dropped 13; count of bases not matched to a gene: 10. The CDR3 has 13 residues. In germline, CDR1 is SEHNR, CDR2 FQNEAQ (reference sequence). For the CDR3, the DNA is TGTGCCAGCAGCCTTGGGACAGGGCTTCGGGAGTATTTT. Translated, it gives CASSLGTGLREYF.